This paragraph reports one TCR beta chain. The table came from immunoSEQ multiplex PCR; TCRdb's copy has only in-frame clones and leaves some out. The table includes 120,000 or so clones, 85% to 90% detected once. The sample comes from a study of cytomegalovirus exposure and HLA in healthy donors. Turning to the study itself: The 666 first-cohort repertoires shared a platform with the roughly 110 validation repertoires, as reported in a later analysis.

Looked up from germline, CDR1 is SGHAT and CDR2 is FQNNGV. Trimming cost V 1 base and J 5 bases; bases outside gene matches: 10. There are 18 residues in the CDR3. The sequence was obtained from a woman between 18 and 30 years old in good health and CMV-seronegative. The V and J genes are TRBV11-2 and TRBJ2-3; 12 bases are shared with TRBD2. Source material: PBMCs. The CDR3 here is CASSLVPRLAGDGDTQYF. CDR3 sequence (DNA): TGTGCCAGCAGCTTAGTCCCCCGACTAGCGGGAGATGGAGATACGCAGTATTTT. Full variable domain (rest looked up from reference TRBV11-2 and TRBJ2-3): EAGVAQSPRYKIIEKRQSVAFWCNPISGHATLYWYQQILGQGPKLLIQFQNNGVVDDSQLPKDRFSAERLKGVDSTLKIQPAKLEDSAVYLCASSLVPRLAGDGDTQYFGPGTRLTVL.